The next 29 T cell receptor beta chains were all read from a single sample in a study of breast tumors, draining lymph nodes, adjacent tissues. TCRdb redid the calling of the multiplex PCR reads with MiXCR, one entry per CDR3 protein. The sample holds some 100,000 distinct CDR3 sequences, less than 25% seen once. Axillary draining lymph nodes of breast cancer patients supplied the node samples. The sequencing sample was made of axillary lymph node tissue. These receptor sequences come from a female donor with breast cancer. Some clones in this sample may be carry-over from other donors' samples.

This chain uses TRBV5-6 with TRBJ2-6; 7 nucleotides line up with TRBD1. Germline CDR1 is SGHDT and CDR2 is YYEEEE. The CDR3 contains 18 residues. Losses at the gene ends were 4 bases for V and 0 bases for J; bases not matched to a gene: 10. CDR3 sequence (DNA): TGTGCCAGCAGCCGCCGACAGGGACATTACTCTGGGGCCAACGTCCTGACTTTC. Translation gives CASSRRQGHYSGANVLTF. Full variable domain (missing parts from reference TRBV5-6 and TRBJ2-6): DAGVTQSPTHLIKTRGQQVTLRCSPKSGHDTVSWYQQALGQGPQFIFQYYEEEERQRGNFPDRFSGHQFPNYSSELNVNALLLGDSALYLCASSRRQGHYSGANVLTFGAGSRLTVL.

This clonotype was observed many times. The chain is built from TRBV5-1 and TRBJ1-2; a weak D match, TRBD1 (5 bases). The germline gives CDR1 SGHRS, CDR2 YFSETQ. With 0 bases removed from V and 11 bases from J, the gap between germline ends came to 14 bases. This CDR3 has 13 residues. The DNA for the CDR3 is TGCGCCAGCAGCTTGGGGGACTCACCAAGGTACACCTTC. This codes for CASSLGDSPRYTF.

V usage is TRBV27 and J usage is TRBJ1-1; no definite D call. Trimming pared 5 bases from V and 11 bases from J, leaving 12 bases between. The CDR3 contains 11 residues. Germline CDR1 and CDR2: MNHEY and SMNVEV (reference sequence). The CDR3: CASSISGRAFF. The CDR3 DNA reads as TGTGCCAGCAGTATTTCGGGTAGGGCTTTCTTT.

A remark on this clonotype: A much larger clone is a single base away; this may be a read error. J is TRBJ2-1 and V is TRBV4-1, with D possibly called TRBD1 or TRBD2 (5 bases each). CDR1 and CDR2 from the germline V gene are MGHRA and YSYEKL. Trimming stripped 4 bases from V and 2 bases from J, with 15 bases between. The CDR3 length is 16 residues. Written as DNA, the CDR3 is TGCGCCAGCAGCCGAGATCTCAGGGAGCCCTACAATGAGCAGTTCTTC. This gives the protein CASSRDLREPYNEQFF.

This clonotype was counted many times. The CDR3 DNA reads TGTGCCAGCAGCGCCGCAGGGGTACCTGGCTACACCTTC. Its translation is CASSAAGVPGYTF. The rearrangement joins TRBV5-4 to TRBJ1-2, with D possibly being TRBD1 (6 bases). The CDR3 spans 13 residues. Germline assignment: CDR1 SGHNT and CDR2 YYREEE (reference sequence). Between the trimmed V and J ends, which lost 4 bases and 7 bases, there was a span of 14 bases.

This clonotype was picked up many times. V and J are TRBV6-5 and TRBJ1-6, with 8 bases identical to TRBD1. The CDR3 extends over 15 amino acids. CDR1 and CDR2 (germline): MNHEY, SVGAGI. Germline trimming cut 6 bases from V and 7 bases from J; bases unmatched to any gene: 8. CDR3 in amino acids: CASRRTGQGNSPLHF. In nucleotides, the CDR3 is TGTGCCAGCAGACGAACCGGACAGGGAAATTCACCCCTCCACTTT.

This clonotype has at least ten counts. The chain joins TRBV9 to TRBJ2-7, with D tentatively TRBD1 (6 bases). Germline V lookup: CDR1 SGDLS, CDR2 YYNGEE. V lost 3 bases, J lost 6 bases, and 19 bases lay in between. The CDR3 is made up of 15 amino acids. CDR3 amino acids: CASSGPGTKSSEQYF. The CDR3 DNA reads TGTGCCAGCAGCGGCCCCGGGACAAAATCGTCCGAGCAGTACTTC.

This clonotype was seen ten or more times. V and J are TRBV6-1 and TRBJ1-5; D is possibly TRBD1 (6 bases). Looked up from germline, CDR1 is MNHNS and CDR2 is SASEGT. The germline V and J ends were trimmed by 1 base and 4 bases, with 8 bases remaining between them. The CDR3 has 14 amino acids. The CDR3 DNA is TGTGCCAGCAGTGAAGGCAGGGGAAATCAGCCCCAGCATTTT. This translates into CASSEGRGNQPQHF.

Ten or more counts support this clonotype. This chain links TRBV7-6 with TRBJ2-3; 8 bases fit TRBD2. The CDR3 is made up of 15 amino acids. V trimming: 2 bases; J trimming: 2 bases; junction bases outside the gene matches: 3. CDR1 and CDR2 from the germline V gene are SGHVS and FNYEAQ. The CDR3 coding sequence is TGTGCCAGCAGCTTAAATAGCGGGGCCACAGATACGCAGTATTTT. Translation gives CASSLNSGATDTQYF.

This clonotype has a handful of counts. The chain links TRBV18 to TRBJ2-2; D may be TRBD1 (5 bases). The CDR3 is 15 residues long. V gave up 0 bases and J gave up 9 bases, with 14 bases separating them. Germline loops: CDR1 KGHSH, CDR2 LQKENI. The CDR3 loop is CASSPPGVLYRELFF. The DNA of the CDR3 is TGTGCCAGCTCACCACCAGGGGTTCTTTACCGGGAGCTGTTTTTT.

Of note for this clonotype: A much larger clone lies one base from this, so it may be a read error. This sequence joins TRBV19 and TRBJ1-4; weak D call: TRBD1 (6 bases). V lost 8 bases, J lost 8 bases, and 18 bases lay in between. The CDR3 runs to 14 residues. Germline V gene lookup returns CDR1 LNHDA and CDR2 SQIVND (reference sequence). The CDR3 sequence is CASGVTGRREKLFF. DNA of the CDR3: TGTGCCAGTGGTGTGACAGGCCGGCGGGAAAAACTGTTTTTT.

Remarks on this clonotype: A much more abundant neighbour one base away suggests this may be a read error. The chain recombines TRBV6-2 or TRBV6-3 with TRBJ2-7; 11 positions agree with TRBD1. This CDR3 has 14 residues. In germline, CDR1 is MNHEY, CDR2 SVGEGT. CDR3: CASMEWDRGNEQCF. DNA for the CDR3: TGTGCCAGCATGGAATGGGACAGGGGGAACGAGCAGTGCTTC.

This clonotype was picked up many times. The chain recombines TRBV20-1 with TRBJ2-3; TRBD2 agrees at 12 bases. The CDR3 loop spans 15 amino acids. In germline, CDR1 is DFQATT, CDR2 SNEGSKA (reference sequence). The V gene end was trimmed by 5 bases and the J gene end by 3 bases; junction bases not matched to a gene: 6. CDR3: CSAYRTSGMTDTQYF. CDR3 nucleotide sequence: TGCAGTGCTTATAGGACTAGCGGGATGACAGATACGCAGTATTTT.

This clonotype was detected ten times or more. CDR3 in DNA: TGTGCCAGCAGCTTAAGAGTCCTTGGACAGGGCCACGGGGAGCTGTTTTTT. Translating gives CASSLRVLGQGHGELFF. The chain links TRBV7-8 to TRBJ2-2; 8 bases map to TRBD1. CDR1 and CDR2 (germline): SGHVS, FQNEAQ. CDR3 size: 17 residues. After removal of 2 bases from V and 7 bases from J, the junction contained 12 bases not matched to a gene.

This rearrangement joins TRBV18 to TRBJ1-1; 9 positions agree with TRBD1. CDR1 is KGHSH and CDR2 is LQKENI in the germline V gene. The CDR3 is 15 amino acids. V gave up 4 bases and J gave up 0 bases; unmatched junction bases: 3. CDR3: CASSHGTGLNTEAFF. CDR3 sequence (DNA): TGTGCCAGCTCACATGGGACAGGGCTGAACACTGAAGCTTTCTTT.

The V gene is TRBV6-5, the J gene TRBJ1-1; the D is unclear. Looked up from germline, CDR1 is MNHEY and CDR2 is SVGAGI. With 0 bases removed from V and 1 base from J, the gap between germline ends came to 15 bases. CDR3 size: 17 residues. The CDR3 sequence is CASSYSSNGRRNTEAFF. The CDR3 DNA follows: TGTGCCAGCAGTTACTCGAGTAACGGGAGGAGGAACACTGAAGCTTTCTTT.

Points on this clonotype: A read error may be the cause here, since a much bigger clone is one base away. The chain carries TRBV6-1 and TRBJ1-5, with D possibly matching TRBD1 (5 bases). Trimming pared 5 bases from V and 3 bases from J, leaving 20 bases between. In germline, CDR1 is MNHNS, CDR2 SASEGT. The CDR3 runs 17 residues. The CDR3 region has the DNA TGTGCCAGCAGTAAACTTCGGCCGGGACGGCTCAATCAGCCCCAGCATTTT. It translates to CASSKLRPGRLNQPQHF.

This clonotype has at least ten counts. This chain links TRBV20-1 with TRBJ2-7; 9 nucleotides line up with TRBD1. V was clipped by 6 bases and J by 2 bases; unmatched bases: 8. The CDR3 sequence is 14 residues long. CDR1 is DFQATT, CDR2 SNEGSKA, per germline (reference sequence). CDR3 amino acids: CSAGNRGRAYEQYF. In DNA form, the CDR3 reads TGCAGTGCAGGGAACAGGGGGCGAGCCTACGAGCAGTACTTC.

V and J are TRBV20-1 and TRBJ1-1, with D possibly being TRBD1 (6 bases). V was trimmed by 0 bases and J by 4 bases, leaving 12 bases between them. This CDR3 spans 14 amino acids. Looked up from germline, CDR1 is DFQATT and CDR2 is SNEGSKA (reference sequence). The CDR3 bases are TGCAGTGCTAGAGATCTGGGGGCGGTCACTGAAGCTTTCTTT. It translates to CSARDLGAVTEAFF.

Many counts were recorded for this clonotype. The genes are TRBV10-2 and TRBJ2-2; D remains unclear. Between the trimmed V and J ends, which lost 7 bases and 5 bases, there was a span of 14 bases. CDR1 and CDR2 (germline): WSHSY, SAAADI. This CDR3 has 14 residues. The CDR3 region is CASIGTEMTGELFF. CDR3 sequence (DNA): TGCGCCAGCATCGGTACTGAGATGACCGGGGAGCTGTTTTTT.

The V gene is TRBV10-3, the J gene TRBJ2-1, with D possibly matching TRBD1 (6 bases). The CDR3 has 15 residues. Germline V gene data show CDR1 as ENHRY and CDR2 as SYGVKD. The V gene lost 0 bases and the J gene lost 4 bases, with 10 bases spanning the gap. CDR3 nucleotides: TGTGCCATCAGTGAGTCCGGGACACCTTACAATGAGCAGTTCTTC. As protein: CAISESGTPYNEQFF.

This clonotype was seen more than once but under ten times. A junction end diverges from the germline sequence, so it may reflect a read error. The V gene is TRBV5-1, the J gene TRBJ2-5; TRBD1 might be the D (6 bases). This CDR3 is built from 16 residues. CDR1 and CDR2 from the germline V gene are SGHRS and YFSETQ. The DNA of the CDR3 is TGCGCCAGCAGCTTGGGAGTAACAGGGCTCCAAGAGGCCCAGTACTTC. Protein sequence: CASSLGVTGLQEAQYF.

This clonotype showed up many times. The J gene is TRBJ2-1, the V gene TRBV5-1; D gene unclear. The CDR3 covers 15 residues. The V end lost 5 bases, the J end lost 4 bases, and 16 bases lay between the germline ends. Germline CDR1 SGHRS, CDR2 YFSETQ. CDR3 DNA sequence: TGCGCCAGCAGGGAACAGAATAGGGAATACAATGAGCAGTTCTTC. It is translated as CASREQNREYNEQFF. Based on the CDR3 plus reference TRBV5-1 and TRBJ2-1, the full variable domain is KAGVTQTPRYLIKTRGQQVTLSCSPISGHRSVSWYQQTPGQGLQFLFEYFSETQRNKGNFPGRFSGRQFSNSRSEMNVSTLELGDSALYLCASREQNREYNEQFFGPGTRLTVL.

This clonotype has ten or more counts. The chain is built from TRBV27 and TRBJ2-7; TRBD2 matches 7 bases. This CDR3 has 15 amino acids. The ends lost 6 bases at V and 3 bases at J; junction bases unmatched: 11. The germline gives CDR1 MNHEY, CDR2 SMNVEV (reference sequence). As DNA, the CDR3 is TGTGCCAGCAGACCAGCGGGGACCAACCTCTACGAGCAGTACTTC. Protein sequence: CASRPAGTNLYEQYF.

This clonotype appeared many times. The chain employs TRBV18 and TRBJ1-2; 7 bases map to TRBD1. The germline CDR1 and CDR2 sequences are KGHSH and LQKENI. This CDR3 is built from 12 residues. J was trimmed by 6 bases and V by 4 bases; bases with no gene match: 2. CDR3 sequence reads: CASSRDRDGYTF. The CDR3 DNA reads TGTGCCAGCTCACGGGACAGAGATGGCTACACCTTC.

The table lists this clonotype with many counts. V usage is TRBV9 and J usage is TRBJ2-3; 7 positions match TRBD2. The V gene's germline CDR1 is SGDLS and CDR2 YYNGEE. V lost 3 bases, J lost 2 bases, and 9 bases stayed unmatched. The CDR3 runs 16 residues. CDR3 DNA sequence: TGTGCCAGCAGCGACGGGGCGGGGGACCTCACAGATACGCAGTATTTT. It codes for CASSDGAGDLTDTQYF.

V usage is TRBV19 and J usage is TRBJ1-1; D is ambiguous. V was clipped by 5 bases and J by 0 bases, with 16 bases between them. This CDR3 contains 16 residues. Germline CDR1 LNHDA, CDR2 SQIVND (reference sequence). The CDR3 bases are TGTGCCAGTAGTCCCAGGTCAGGCCGTTTGAACACTGAAGCTTTCTTT. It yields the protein CASSPRSGRLNTEAFF.

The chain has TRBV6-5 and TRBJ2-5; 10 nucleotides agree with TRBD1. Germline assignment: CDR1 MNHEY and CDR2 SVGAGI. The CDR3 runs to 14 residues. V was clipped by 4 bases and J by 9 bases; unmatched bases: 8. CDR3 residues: CASSSGTGVGAQYF. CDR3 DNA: TGTGCCAGCAGTTCCGGGACAGGGGTTGGGGCCCAGTACTTC.

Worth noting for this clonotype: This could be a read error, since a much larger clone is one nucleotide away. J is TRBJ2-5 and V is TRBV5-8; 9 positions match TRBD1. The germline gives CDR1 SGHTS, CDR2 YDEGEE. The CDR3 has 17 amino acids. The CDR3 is CASSLRLRQGDQETLYF. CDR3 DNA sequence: TGTGCCAGCAGCTTACGTTTGAGACAGGGGGATCAAGAGACCCTGTACTTC.